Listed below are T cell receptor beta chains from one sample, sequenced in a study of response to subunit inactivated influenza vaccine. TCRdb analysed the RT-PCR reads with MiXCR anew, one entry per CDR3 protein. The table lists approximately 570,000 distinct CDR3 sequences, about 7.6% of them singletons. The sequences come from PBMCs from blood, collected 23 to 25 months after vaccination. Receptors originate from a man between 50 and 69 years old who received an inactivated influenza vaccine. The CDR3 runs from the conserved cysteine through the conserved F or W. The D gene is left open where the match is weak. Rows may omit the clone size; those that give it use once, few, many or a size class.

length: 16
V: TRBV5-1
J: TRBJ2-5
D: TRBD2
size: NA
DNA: TGCGCCAGCAGCATAGGGACTAGCGGGAGCCAAGAGACCCAGTACTTC
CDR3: CASSIGTSGSQETQYF

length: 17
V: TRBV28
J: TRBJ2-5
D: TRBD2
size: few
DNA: TGTGCCAGCAGCCTAGGAGGCGGGACTAGCTTCCGAGAGACCCAGTACTTC
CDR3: CASSLGGGTSFRETQYF

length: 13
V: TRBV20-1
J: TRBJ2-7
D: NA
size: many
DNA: TGCAGTGCTAGCGGTGGCAGGGGGGACGAGCAGTACTTC
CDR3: CSASGGRGDEQYF

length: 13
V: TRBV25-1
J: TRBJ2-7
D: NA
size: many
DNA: TGTGCCAGCCGCATGACGGGCTCCTACGAGCAGTACTTC
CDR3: CASRMTGSYEQYF

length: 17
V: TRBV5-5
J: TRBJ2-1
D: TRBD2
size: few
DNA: TGTGCCAGCAGCTCGAGGACTAGCGGGGGCCTTACCAATGAGCAGTTCTTC
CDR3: CASSSRTSGGLTNEQFF

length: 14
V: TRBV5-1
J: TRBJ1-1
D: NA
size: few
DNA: TGCGCCAGCAGCATAGGGACAACGAACACTGAAGCTTTCTTT
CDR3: CASSIGTTNTEAFF

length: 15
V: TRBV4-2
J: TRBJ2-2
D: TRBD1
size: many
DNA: TGTGCCAGCAGGACAGGGGATTCATGGGGCGGGGAGCTGTTTTTT
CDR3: CASRTGDSWGGELFF

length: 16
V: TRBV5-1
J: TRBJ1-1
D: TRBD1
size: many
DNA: TGCGCCAGCAGCTTGGTACCTACAGGGGAGAACACTGAAGCTTTCTTT
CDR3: CASSLVPTGENTEAFF

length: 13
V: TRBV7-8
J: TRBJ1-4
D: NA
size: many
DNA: TGTGCCAGCAGCATCGACAGAAATGAAAAACTGTTTTTT
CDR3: CASSIDRNEKLFF

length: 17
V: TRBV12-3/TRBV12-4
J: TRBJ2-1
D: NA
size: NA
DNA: TGTGCCAGCACCACTCCGCGGCCCCGGGTCTCCCACAATGAGCAGTTCTTC
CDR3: CASTTPRPRVSHNEQFF

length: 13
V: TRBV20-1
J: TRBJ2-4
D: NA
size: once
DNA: TGCAGTGCTATTGGGTCGGCCAAAAACATTCAGTACTTC
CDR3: CSAIGSAKNIQYF

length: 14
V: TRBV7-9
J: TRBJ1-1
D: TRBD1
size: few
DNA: TGTGCCAGCAACGACGGACAGGGGCCCACTGAAGCTTTCTTT
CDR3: CASNDGQGPTEAFF

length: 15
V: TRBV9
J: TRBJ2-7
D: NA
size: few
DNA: TGTGCCAGCAGCGTAGACGGCGGTGGAAATAGAGAGCAGTACTTC
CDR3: CASSVDGGGNREQYF

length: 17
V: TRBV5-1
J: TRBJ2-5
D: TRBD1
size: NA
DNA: TGCGCCAGCAGCTTGGAGGAGGGGACAGGGCCTCAAGAGACCCAGTACTTC
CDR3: CASSLEEGTGPQETQYF

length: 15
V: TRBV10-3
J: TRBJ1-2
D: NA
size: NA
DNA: TGTGCCATCAGTGAATCGAGCGGGAGGAGCTATGGCTACACCTTC
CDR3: CAISESSGRSYGYTF

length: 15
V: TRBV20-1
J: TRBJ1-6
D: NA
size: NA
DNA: TGCAGTCCAAGTCGGGGTAGCTCCTATAATTCACCCCTCCACTTT
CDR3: CSPSRGSSYNSPLHF

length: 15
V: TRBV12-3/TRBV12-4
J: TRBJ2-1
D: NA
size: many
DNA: TGTGCCAGCAGTTTACTGGCCAGGGCATACAATGAGCAGTTCTTC
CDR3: CASSLLARAYNEQFF

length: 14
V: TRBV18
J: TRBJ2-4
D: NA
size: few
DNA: TGTGCCAGCTCACCAGGGGGTACCAAAAACATTCAGTACTTC
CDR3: CASSPGGTKNIQYF

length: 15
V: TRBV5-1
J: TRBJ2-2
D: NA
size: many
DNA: TGCGCCAGCAGCTTGGAGCCGGTAAAAACCGGGGAGCTGTTTTTT
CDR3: CASSLEPVKTGELFF

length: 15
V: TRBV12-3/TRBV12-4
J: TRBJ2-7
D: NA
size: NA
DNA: TGTGCCAGCAGTGTTGACAGGGACTACAACTACGAGCAGTACTTC
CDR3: CASSVDRDYNYEQYF

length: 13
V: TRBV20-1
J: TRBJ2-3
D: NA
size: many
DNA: TGCAGTGCTAGAGCCAGCGGCACAGATACGCAGTATTTT
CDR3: CSARASGTDTQYF

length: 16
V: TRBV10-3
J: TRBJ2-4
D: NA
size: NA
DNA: TGTGCCATCAGTGAGTCGACAGACCCAGCCAAAAACATTCAGTACTTC
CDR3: CAISESTDPAKNIQYF

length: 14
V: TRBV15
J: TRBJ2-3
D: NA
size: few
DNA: TGTGCCACCAATAGCGGTCTCGACACAGATACGCAGTATTTT
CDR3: CATNSGLDTDTQYF

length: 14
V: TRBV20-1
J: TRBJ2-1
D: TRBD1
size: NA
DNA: TGCAGTGCTAGAGGTGGGACAGGGGGTGATGAGCAGTTCTTC
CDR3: CSARGGTGGDEQFF

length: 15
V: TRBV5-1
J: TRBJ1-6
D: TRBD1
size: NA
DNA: TGCGCCAGCAGCTCCCAGACAGGGAGCAATTCACCCCTCCACTTT
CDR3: CASSSQTGSNSPLHF

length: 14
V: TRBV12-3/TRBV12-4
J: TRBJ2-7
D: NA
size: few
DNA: TGTGCCAGCAGTCCCAGAACGGTGCGAGACGAGCAGTACTTC
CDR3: CASSPRTVRDEQYF

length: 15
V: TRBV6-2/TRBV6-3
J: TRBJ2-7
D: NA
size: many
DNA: TGTGCCAGCAGTTACTCTGTACACCCAGGTGGAGAGCAGTACTTC
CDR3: CASSYSVHPGGEQYF

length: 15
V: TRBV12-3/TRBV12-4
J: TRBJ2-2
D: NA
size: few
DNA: TGTGCCAGCATGGTCGCGGGGTCGGTCGCCGGGGAGCTGTTTTTT
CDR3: CASMVAGSVAGELFF

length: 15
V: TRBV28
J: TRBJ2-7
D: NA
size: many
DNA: TGTGCCAGCAGCCGCCCCAGGGGCTACCGCTACGAGCAGTACTTC
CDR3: CASSRPRGYRYEQYF

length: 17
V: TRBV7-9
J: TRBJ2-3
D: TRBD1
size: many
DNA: TGTGCCAGCAGCCCCGGTGTCGGGACAGCCGGCACAGATACGCAGTATTTT
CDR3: CASSPGVGTAGTDTQYF

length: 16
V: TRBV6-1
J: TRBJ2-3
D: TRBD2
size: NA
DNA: TGTGCCAGCAGCCCGAGGACTAGCAGTCGACCAGATACGCAGTATTTT
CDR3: CASSPRTSSRPDTQYF

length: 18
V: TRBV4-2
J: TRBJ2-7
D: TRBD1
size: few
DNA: TGTGCCAGCAGCCAAATCCCCCTTAGGACAGGGTCCCCCTACGAGCAGTACTTC
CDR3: CASSQIPLRTGSPYEQYF

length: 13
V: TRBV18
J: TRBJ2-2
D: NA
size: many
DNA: TGTGCCAGCTCACCACAGGTGACGGGGGAGCTGTTTTTT
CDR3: CASSPQVTGELFF

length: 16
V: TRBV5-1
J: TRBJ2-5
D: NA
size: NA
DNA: TGCGCCAGCAGGGCCTCGGGGGGCCTTCGCCAAGAGGACCAGTACTTC
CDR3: CASRASGGLRQEDQYF

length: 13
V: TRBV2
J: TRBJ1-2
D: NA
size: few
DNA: TGTGCCAGCAGCCCTTACGGGGGGGATGGCTACACCTTC
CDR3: CASSPYGGDGYTF

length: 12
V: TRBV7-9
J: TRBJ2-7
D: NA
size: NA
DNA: TGTGCCAGCAACCGGGCTGGCCGGGAGCAGTACTTC
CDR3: CASNRAGREQYF

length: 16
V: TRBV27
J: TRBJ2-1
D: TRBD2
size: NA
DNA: TGTGCCAGCAGTTTCCTTAGCGGGAGAAGTGGCAATGAGCAGTTCTTC
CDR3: CASSFLSGRSGNEQFF

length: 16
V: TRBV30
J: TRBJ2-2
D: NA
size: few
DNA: TGTGCCTGGAGTGACTTGCCCTGGGTGAACACCGGGGAGCTGTTTTTT
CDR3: CAWSDLPWVNTGELFF

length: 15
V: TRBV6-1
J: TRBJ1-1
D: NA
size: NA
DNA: TGTGCCAGCAGTAAAGGAGGAATGGGGAACACTGAAGCTTTCTTT
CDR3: CASSKGGMGNTEAFF

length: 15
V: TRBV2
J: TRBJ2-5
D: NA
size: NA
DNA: TGTGCCAGCAGTGGACGGGCGGAATTCCAAGAGACCCAGTACTTC
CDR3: CASSGRAEFQETQYF

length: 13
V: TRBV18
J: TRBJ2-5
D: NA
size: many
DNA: TGTGCCAGCTCACCATCTCTCGGAGAGACCCAGTACTTC
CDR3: CASSPSLGETQYF

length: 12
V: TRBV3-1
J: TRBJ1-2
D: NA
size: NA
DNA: TGTGCCAGCAGCCCTGGGGATGGGAGCTACACCTTC
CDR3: CASSPGDGSYTF

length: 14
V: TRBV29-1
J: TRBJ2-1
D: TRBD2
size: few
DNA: TGCAGCGCCGACGGGGGGGCCGACTTCTATGAGCAGTTCTTC
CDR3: CSADGGADFYEQFF

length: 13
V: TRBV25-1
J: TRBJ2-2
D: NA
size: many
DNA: TGTGCCTGCCACGGCTTAAAGGCCGGGGAGCTGTTTTTT
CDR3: CACHGLKAGELFF

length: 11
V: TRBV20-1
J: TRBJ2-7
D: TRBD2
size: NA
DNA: TGCAGTGGTGCGCGGGGGTACGAGCAGTACTTC
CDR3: CSGARGYEQYF

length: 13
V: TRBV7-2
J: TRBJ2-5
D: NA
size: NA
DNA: TGTGCCAGCAGCCCTTGGGTCCAAGAGACCCAGTACTTC
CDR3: CASSPWVQETQYF

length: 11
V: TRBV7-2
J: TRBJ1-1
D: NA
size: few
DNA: TGTGCCAGCAGCCGGGAGAGTGAAGCTTTCTTT
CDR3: CASSRESEAFF

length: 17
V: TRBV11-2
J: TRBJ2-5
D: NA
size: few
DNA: TGTGCCAGCAGCTCAGGGATCAGGGGCCCACCCGCAGAGACCCAGTACTTC
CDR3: CASSSGIRGPPAETQYF

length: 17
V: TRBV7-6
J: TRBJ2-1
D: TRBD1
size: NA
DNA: TGTGCCAGCAGCTTAGTGGGACAGGGGGCTTCCTACAATGAGCAGTTCTTC
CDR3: CASSLVGQGASYNEQFF

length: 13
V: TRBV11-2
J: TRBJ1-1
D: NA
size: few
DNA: TGTGCCAGCAGCTTAGGAGGGGAGCCTGAAGCTTTCTTT
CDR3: CASSLGGEPEAFF

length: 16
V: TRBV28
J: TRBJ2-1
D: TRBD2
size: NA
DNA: TGTGCCAGCAGTTTATTTAGCGGGGGGCACATCGGTGAGCAGTTCTTC
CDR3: CASSLFSGGHIGEQFF

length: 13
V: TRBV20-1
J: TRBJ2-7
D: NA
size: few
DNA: TGCAGTGCTAGAGACATTTTGTTCCACGAGCAGTACTTC
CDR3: CSARDILFHEQYF

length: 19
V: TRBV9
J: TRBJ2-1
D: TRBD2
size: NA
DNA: TGTGCCAGCAGCGTAGGTCTAGCGGGGGGGCCAGTGGTTTACAATGAGCAGTTCTTC
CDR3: CASSVGLAGGPVVYNEQFF

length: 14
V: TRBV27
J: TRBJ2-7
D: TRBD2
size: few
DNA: TGTGCCAGCAGGAACAGAGCCTTCGGGGGGGGGCAGTACTTC
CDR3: CASRNRAFGGGQYF

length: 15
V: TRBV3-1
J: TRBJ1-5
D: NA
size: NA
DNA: TGTGCCAGCAGCCATCCGAGAATGGGCAATCAGCCCCAGCATTTT
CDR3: CASSHPRMGNQPQHF

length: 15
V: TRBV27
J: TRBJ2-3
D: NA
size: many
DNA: TGTGCCAGCAGTTACCAGGGGATTAGCACAGATACGCAGTATTTT
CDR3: CASSYQGISTDTQYF

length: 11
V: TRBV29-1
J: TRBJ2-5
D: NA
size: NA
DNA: TGCAGCGTTGAATTCGGGGAGACCCAGTACTTC
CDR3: CSVEFGETQYF

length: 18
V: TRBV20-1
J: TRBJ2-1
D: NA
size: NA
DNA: TGCAGTGCCCCGAGGGCCCTCGCTCTCACCAACTCCTACAATGAGCAGTTCTTC
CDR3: CSAPRALALTNSYNEQFF